This is a list of T cell receptor beta chains from one sample in a study of T cells in Graves' hyperthyroidism and ophthalmopathy. TCRdb re-called the multiplex PCR reads with MiXCR, one entry per CDR3 protein. The sample gives about 640,000 distinct CDR3 sequences, 20% to 25% of which show up once; over 30% is in the top ten. Specimen: blood. These receptors originate from a young man with Graves' ophthalmopathy. CDR3s include the opening cysteine and the closing phenylalanine or tryptophan. D genes are given only for firm matches. Expanded clones are given a class, and other clones once, few, many or no size at all.

DNA: TGCAGTGCTAGAGATAGCCGGGGTTACGAGCAGTACTTC
CDR3: CSARDSRGYEQYF
D: NA
size: NA
J: TRBJ2-7
V: TRBV20-1

DNA: TGTGCCAGCAGCCAACCGGGACAGGGGACCTACGAGCAGTACTTC
CDR3: CASSQPGQGTYEQYF
D: TRBD1
size: many
J: TRBJ2-7
V: TRBV28

DNA: TGCAGTGCCCCCCTGGGAGGGATCGACACCGGGGAGCTGTTTTTT
CDR3: CSAPLGGIDTGELFF
D: TRBD2
size: NA
J: TRBJ2-2
V: TRBV20-1

DNA: TGCAGTGCCTTCCTCCGAGGACGCAGCATGAACACTGAAGCTTTCTTT
CDR3: CSAFLRGRSMNTEAFF
D: NA
size: many
J: TRBJ1-1
V: TRBV20-1

DNA: TGTGCCAGCAGCCAAGATGGCACCACCTCCTACGAGCAGTACTTC
CDR3: CASSQDGTTSYEQYF
D: NA
size: NA
J: TRBJ2-7
V: TRBV4-2

DNA: TGTGCCAGCAGTTTAGCGGGGACAGGGGGCAATCAGCCCCAGCATTTT
CDR3: CASSLAGTGGNQPQHF
D: TRBD1
size: many
J: TRBJ1-5
V: TRBV12-3/TRBV12-4

DNA: TGTGCCAGCGATGGGACTAGCGGGAGGATCTACAATGAGCAGTTCTTC
CDR3: CASDGTSGRIYNEQFF
D: TRBD2
size: many
J: TRBJ2-1
V: TRBV28

DNA: TGCGCCAGCAGCCAAGATCCCGTTTTTAAGTACGAGCAGTACTTC
CDR3: CASSQDPVFKYEQYF
D: NA
size: many
J: TRBJ2-7
V: TRBV4-1

DNA: TGCGCCAGCAGCCAGAGTTACCCGGACAATGAGCAGTTCTTC
CDR3: CASSQSYPDNEQFF
D: NA
size: few
J: TRBJ2-1
V: TRBV4-1

DNA: TGTGCCAGCAGCCCCCCGACAGGGGCCGGGGAGCTGTTTTTT
CDR3: CASSPPTGAGELFF
D: TRBD1
size: few
J: TRBJ2-2
V: TRBV9

DNA: TGCGCCAGCAGCTTGCTCCCCGGGGACAACACTGAAGCTTTCTTT
CDR3: CASSLLPGDNTEAFF
D: NA
size: NA
J: TRBJ1-1
V: TRBV5-1

DNA: TGCGCCAGCAGCCCGGGACTATCTCGGGACGATGAGCAGTTCTTC
CDR3: CASSPGLSRDDEQFF
D: TRBD2
size: NA
J: TRBJ2-1
V: TRBV5-1

DNA: TGTGCCAGCAGACCGCTCCTACCCTCCGGCGAGCAGTTCTTC
CDR3: CASRPLLPSGEQFF
D: NA
size: many
J: TRBJ2-1
V: TRBV28

DNA: TGTGCCAGCTCAGAGCGGGAGCTCGGGATCGATACGCAGTATTTT
CDR3: CASSERELGIDTQYF
D: TRBD2
size: NA
J: TRBJ2-3
V: TRBV18

DNA: TGCGCCAGCAGCCAGCTCCTAGCGGGAGGGCGCGGGCAGTACTTC
CDR3: CASSQLLAGGRGQYF
D: TRBD2
size: NA
J: TRBJ2-7
V: TRBV4-1

DNA: TGTGCCAGCAGGCGACAGGGGACTAATTCACCCCTCCACTTT
CDR3: CASRRQGTNSPLHF
D: TRBD1
size: few
J: TRBJ1-6
V: TRBV6-1

DNA: TGTGCCAGCAGTGCCGGACTAGCGGGCATCCAAGAGACCCAGTACTTC
CDR3: CASSAGLAGIQETQYF
D: TRBD2
size: few
J: TRBJ2-5
V: TRBV12-3/TRBV12-4

DNA: TGTGCCAGCAGTGGAGGTGTTGCGCGGGCCTACAATGAGCAGTTCTTC
CDR3: CASSGGVARAYNEQFF
D: NA
size: NA
J: TRBJ2-1
V: TRBV25-1

DNA: TGTGCCAGCACCTCACTCAGGTTCCGGGACACCGGGGAGCTGTTTTTT
CDR3: CASTSLRFRDTGELFF
D: NA
size: NA
J: TRBJ2-2
V: TRBV12-3/TRBV12-4

DNA: TGCGCCAGCAGGCTAGAGGGCACAGATACGCAGTATTTT
CDR3: CASRLEGTDTQYF
D: NA
size: NA
J: TRBJ2-3
V: TRBV5-1

DNA: TGCGCCAGCAGCCAAACGGCTAGCGGACACGAGCAGTACTTC
CDR3: CASSQTASGHEQYF
D: TRBD2
size: NA
J: TRBJ2-7
V: TRBV4-1

DNA: TGTGCCAGCAGCCGTGGATCCTCAGGGGGCTACGAGCAGTACTTC
CDR3: CASSRGSSGGYEQYF
D: TRBD1
size: few
J: TRBJ2-7
V: TRBV6-1

DNA: TGTGCCAGCAGCATAAACAGCGGAAAGGGGCGCTACACCTTC
CDR3: CASSINSGKGRYTF
D: NA
size: few
J: TRBJ1-2
V: TRBV5-4

DNA: TGTGCCAGCAGCTTCGGACGGACCCTGAACACTGAAGCTTTCTTT
CDR3: CASSFGRTLNTEAFF
D: NA
size: NA
J: TRBJ1-1
V: TRBV7-3

DNA: TGTGCCAGTAGTAGTTTTTCCTCGGGATACTATGGCTACACCTTC
CDR3: CASSSFSSGYYGYTF
D: NA
size: NA
J: TRBJ1-2
V: TRBV19

DNA: TGTGCCAGCAGCTCCGGGACAGGGGAAACTGAAGCTTTCTTT
CDR3: CASSSGTGETEAFF
D: TRBD1
size: few
J: TRBJ1-1
V: TRBV11-2

DNA: TGTGCCAGTAGTATAGATAGCACTAAGGGGACCCAGTACTTC
CDR3: CASSIDSTKGTQYF
D: NA
size: few
J: TRBJ2-5
V: TRBV19

DNA: TGCGCCAGCAGCCCCGGGGGTTTCCAAGAGACCCAGTACTTC
CDR3: CASSPGGFQETQYF
D: NA
size: NA
J: TRBJ2-5
V: TRBV4-3

DNA: TGCAGTGCTAGGCTGGAGGGATCTGGAAACACCATATATTTT
CDR3: CSARLEGSGNTIYF
D: NA
size: few
J: TRBJ1-3
V: TRBV20-1

DNA: TGTGCCAGCAGTCTCTTGACCCCGGGAGATACGCAGTATTTT
CDR3: CASSLLTPGDTQYF
D: NA
size: few
J: TRBJ2-3
V: TRBV28

DNA: TGTGCCAGCAGTGCAACAGGGAGCGATACGCAGTATTTT
CDR3: CASSATGSDTQYF
D: NA
size: NA
J: TRBJ2-3
V: TRBV25-1

DNA: TGTGCCAGCGTCCTGACAGTACAAGAGACCCAGTACTTC
CDR3: CASVLTVQETQYF
D: NA
size: NA
J: TRBJ2-5
V: TRBV28

DNA: TGTGCCAGCGGCCGAGTCGGCGGGGAGCTGTTTTTT
CDR3: CASGRVGGELFF
D: NA
size: NA
J: TRBJ2-2
V: TRBV2

DNA: TGCGCCAGCAGCCAAGACGGGCCGAACACTGAAGCTTTCTTT
CDR3: CASSQDGPNTEAFF
D: NA
size: many
J: TRBJ1-1
V: TRBV4-1

DNA: TGTGCCAGCAGCTTCTTGGGCGGCTCTAGTGAGCAGTACTTC
CDR3: CASSFLGGSSEQYF
D: NA
size: few
J: TRBJ2-7
V: TRBV11-2

DNA: TGTGCCAGCAGTGTAACAGGGGTCCTAATGGCCGGGGAGCTGTTTTTT
CDR3: CASSVTGVLMAGELFF
D: TRBD1
size: NA
J: TRBJ2-2
V: TRBV2

DNA: TGTGCCAGCAGTGAAGTAGCAGGGCGCGGCTACACCTTC
CDR3: CASSEVAGRGYTF
D: NA
size: many
J: TRBJ1-2
V: TRBV6-1

DNA: TGTGCCAGCTCACCCCGTGGGGGGGCAGGTGAAAAACTGTTTTTT
CDR3: CASSPRGGAGEKLFF
D: NA
size: few
J: TRBJ1-4
V: TRBV18

DNA: TGTGCCAGCAGCTTAGCAGGGGCTGCTGGCAATGAGCAGTTCTTC
CDR3: CASSLAGAAGNEQFF
D: NA
size: NA
J: TRBJ2-1
V: TRBV7-3

DNA: TGCGCCAGCAGCTTTGCTTTGGGACGGAGCTCCTACGAGCAGTACTTC
CDR3: CASSFALGRSSYEQYF
D: NA
size: NA
J: TRBJ2-7
V: TRBV5-1

DNA: TGTGCCAGCCGGTGGGCAGATACGCAGTATTTT
CDR3: CASRWADTQYF
D: NA
size: NA
J: TRBJ2-3
V: TRBV7-6

DNA: TGTGCCATCAGTCAACGGACAGGTTTCACTGAAGCTTTCTTT
CDR3: CAISQRTGFTEAFF
D: TRBD1
size: NA
J: TRBJ1-1
V: TRBV10-3

DNA: TGTGCCACCAGTCCGGGGGGATCCGAAAAACTGTTTTTT
CDR3: CATSPGGSEKLFF
D: NA
size: NA
J: TRBJ1-4
V: TRBV24-1